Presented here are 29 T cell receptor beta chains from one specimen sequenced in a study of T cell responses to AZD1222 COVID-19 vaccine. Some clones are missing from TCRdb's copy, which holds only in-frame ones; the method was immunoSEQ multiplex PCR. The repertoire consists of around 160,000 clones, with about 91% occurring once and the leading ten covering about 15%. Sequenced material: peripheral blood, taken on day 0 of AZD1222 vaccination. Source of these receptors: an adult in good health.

CDR3 in amino acids: CATRDRGEVNEQFF. The CDR3 coding sequence is TGTGCCACCAGGGACAGGGGAGAGGTCAATGAGCAGTTCTTC. The chain is built from TRBV24-1 and TRBJ2-1; 9 bases align to TRBD1. Germline V gene sequence: CDR1 KGHDR, CDR2 SFDVKD. The CDR3 has 14 amino acids. The V gene end was trimmed by 7 bases and the J gene end by 6 bases; junction bases not matched to a gene: 6.

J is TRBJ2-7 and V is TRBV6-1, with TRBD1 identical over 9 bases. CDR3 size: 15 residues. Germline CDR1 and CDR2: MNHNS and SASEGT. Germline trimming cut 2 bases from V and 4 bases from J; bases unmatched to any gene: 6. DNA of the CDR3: TGTGCCAGCAGTGAACCGGGACAGGGTTTATACGAGCAGTACTTC. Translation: CASSEPGQGLYEQYF.

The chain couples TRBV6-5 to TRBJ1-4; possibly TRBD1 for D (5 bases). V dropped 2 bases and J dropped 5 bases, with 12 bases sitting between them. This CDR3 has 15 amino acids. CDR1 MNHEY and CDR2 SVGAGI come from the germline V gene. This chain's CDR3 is CASSYAQANNEKLFF. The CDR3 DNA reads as TGTGCCAGCAGTTACGCACAGGCCAACAATGAAAAACTGTTTTTT.

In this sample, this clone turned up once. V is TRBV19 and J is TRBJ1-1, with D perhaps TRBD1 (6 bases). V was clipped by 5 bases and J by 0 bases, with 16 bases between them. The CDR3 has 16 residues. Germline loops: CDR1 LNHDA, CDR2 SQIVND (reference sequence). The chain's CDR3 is CASSAPSGEVNTEAFF. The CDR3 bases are TGTGCCAGTAGTGCTCCATCAGGGGAAGTGAACACTGAAGCTTTCTTT.

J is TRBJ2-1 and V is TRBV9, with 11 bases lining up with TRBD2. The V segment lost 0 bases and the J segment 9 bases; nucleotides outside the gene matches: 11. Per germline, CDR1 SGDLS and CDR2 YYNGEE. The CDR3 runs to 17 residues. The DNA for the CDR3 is TGTGCCAGCAGCGTAGGGCTTAGCGGGGGGGCGCAAGGTGAGCAGTTCTTC. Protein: CASSVGLSGGAQGEQFF.

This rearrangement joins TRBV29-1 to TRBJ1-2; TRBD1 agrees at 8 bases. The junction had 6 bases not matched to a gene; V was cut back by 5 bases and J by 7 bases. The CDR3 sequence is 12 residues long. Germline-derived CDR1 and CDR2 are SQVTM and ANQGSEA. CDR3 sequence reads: CSVLDREGGYTF. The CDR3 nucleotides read TGCAGCGTTTTGGACAGGGAGGGTGGCTACACCTTC.

The CDR3 sequence: CSVRSIVYGYTF. CDR3 DNA sequence: TGCAGCGTCCGCTCGATTGTCTATGGCTACACCTTC. The chain recombines TRBV29-1 with TRBJ1-2; D uncertain. This CDR3 is 12 amino acids long. Germline values: CDR1 SQVTM, CDR2 ANQGSEA. Trimming stripped 6 bases from V and 4 bases from J, with 12 bases between.

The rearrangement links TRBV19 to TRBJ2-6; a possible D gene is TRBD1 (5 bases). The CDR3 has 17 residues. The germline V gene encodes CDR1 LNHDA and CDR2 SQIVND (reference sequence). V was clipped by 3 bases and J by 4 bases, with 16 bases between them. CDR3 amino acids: CASSMVRGTLGANVLTF. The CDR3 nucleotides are TGTGCCAGTAGTATGGTTAGGGGCACCCTGGGGGCCAACGTCCTGACTTTC.

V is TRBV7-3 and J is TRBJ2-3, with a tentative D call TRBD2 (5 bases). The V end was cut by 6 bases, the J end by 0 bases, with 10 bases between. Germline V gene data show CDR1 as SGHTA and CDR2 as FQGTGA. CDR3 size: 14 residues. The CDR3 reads CASRLGLSTDTQYF. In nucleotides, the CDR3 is TGTGCCAGCAGACTCGGACTTAGCACAGATACGCAGTATTTT.

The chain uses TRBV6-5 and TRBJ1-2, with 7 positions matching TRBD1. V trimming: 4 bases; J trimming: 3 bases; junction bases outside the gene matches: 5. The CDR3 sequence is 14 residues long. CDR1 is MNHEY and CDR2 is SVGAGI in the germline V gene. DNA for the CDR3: TGTGCCAGCAGTTCCCCCGACAGGGACTATGGCTACACCTTC. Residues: CASSSPDRDYGYTF.

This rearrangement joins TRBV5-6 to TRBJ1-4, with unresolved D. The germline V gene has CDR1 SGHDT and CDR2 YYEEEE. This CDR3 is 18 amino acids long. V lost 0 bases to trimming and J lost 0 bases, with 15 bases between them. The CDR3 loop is CASSLGTSPTATNEKLFF. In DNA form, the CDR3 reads TGTGCCAGCAGCTTGGGTACCAGTCCCACGGCAACTAATGAAAAACTGTTTTTT.

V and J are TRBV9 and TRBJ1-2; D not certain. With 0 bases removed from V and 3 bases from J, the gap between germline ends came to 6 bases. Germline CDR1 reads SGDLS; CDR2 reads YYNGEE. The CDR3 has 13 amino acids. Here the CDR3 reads CASSVVGYYGYTF. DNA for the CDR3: TGTGCCAGCAGCGTAGTGGGGTACTATGGCTACACCTTC. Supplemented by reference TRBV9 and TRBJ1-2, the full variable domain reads DSGVTQTPKHLITATGQRVTLRCSPRSGDLSVYWYQQSLDQGLQFLIQYYNGEERAKGNILERFSAQQFPDLHSELNLSSLELGDSALYFCASSVVGYYGYTFGSGTRLTVV.

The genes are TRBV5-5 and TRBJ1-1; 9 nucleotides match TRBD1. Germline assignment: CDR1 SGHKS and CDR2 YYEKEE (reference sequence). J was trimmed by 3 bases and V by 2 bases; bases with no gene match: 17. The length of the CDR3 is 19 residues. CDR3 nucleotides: TGTGCCAGCAGCTTAGATGCAACCCGGGACAGGGTTCTGGACACTGAAGCTTTCTTT. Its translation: CASSLDATRDRVLDTEAFF.

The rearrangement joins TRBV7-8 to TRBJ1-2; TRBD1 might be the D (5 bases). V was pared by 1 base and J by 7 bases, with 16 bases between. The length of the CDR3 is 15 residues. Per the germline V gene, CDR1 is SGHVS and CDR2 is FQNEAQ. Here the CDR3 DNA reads TGTGCCAGCAGCTTAGATGGTGTCAGGGCGGCTGGCTACACCTTC. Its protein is CASSLDGVRAAGYTF.

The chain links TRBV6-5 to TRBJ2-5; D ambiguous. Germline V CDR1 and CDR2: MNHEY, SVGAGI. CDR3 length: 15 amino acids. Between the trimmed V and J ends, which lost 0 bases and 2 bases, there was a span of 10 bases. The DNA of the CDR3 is TGTGCCAGCAGTTACTCTCCGACCCCACAAGAGACCCAGTACTTC. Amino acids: CASSYSPTPQETQYF.

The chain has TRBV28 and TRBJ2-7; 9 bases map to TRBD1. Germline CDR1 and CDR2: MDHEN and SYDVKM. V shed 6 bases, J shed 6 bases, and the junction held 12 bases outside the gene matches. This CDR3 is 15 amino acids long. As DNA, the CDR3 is TGTGCCAGCAGGATTACAGGGGGCAGCAGGGGCGAGCAGTACTTC. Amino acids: CASRITGGSRGEQYF.

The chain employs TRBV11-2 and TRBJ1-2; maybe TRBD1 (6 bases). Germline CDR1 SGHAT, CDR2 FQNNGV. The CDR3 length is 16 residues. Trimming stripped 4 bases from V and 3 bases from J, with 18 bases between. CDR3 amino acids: CASSSRQDPEDYGYTF. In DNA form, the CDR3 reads TGTGCCAGCAGCTCCCGACAGGACCCGGAGGACTATGGCTACACCTTC. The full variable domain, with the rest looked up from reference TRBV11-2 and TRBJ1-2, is EAGVAQSPRYKIIEKRQSVAFWCNPISGHATLYWYQQILGQGPKLLIQFQNNGVVDDSQLPKDRFSAERLKGVDSTLKIQPAKLEDSAVYLCASSSRQDPEDYGYTFGSGTRLTVV.

This CDR3 is CASSRTGGDNEQFF. Here the CDR3 DNA reads TGTGCCAGCAGTAGAACGGGGGGCGACAATGAGCAGTTCTTC. The rearrangement joins TRBV7-9 to TRBJ2-1; possibly TRBD2 for D (7 bases). The CDR3 is made up of 14 amino acids. V shed 6 bases and J shed 5 bases, with 14 bases lying between them. The germline V gene has CDR1 SEHNR and CDR2 FQNEAQ (reference sequence).

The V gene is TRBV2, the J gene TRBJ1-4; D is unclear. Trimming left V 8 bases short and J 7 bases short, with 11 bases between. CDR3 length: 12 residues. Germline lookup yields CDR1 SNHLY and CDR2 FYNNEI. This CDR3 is CASSGRGEKLFF. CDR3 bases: TGTGCCAGCTCGGGCCGGGGTGAAAAACTGTTTTTT.

The CDR3: CASSDSPGTGGKLEQFF. The CDR3 DNA reads as TGTGCCAGCAGTGACTCGCCTGGGACAGGGGGTAAACTTGAGCAGTTCTTC. This chain uses TRBV6-4 with TRBJ2-1; 11 bases are shared with TRBD1. The CDR3 is 17 residues long. J lost 9 bases, V lost 0 bases, and 10 bases had no gene match. CDR1 MRHNA and CDR2 SNTAGT come from the germline V gene.

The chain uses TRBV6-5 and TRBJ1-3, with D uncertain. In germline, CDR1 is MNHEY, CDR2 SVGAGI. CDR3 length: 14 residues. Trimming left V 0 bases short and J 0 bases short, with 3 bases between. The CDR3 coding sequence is TGTGCCAGCAGTTACTCTTTCTCTGGAAACACCATATATTTT. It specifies CASSYSFSGNTIYF.

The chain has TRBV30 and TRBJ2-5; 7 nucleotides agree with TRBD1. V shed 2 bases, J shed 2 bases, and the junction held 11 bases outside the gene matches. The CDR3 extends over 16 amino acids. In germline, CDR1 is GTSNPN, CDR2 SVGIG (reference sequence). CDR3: CAWSRGTASTQETQYF. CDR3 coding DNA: TGTGCCTGGAGTCGAGGGACAGCGAGTACACAAGAGACCCAGTACTTC. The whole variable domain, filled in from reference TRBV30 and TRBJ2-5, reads SQTIHQWPATLVQPVGSPLSLECTVEGTSNPNLYWYRQAAGRGLQLLFYSVGIGQISSEVPQNLSASRPQDRQFILSSKKLLLSDSGFYLCAWSRGTASTQETQYFGPGTRLLVL.

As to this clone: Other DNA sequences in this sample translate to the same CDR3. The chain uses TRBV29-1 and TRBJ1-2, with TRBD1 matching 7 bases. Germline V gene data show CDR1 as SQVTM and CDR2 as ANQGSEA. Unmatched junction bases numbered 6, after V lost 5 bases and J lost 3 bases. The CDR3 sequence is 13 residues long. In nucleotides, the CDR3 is TGCAGCGTTCGACAGGGTGGGGACTATGGCTACACCTTC. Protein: CSVRQGGDYGYTF.

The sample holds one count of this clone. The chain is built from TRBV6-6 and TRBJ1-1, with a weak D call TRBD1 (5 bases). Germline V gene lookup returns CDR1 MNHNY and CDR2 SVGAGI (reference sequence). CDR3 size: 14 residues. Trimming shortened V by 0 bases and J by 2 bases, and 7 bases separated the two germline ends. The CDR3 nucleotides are TGTGCCAGCAGTTACTCGGGGCACAACACTGAAGCTTTCTTT. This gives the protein CASSYSGHNTEAFF.

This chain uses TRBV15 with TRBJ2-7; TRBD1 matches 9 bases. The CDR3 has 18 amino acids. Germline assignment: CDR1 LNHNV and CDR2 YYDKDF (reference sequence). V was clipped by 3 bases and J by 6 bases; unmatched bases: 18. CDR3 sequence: CATSRDGDIGTGSSEQYF. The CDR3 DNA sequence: TGTGCCACCAGCAGGGATGGGGACATCGGGACAGGGTCGTCCGAGCAGTACTTC.

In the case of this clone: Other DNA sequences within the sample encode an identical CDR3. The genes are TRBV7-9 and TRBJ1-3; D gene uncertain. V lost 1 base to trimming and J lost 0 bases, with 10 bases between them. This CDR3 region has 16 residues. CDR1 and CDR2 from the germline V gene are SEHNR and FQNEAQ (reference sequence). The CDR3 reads CASSLGTLSSGNTIYF. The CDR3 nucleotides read TGTGCCAGCAGCTTAGGAACATTAAGCTCTGGAAACACCATATATTTT.

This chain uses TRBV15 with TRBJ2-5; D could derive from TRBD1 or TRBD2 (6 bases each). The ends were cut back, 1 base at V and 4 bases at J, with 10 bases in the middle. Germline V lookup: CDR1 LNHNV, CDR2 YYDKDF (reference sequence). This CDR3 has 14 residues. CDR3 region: CATSRAGAVETQYF. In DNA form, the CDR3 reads TGTGCCACCAGCAGAGCGGGGGCAGTAGAGACCCAGTACTTC.

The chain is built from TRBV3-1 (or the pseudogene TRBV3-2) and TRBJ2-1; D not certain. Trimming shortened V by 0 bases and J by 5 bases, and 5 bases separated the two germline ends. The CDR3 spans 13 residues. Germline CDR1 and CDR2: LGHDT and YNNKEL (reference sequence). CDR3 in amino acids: CASSQDLNNEQFF. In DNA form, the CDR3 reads TGTGCCAGCAGCCAAGACCTCAACAATGAGCAGTTCTTC.

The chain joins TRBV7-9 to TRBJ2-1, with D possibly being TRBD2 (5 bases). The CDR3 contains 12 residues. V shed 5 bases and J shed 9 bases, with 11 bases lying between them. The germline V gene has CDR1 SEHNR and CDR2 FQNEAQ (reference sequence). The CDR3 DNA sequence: TGTGCCAGCAGCCTGCGGGTCGGTGAGCAGTTCTTC. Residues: CASSLRVGEQFF. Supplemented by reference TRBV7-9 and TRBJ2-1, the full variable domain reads DTGVSQNPRHKITKRGQNVTFRCDPISEHNRLYWYRQTLGQGPEFLTYFQNEAQLEKSRLLSDRFSAERPKGSFSTLEIQRTEQGDSAMYLCASSLRVGEQFFGPGTRLTVL.